The sequence of this T cell receptor (beta chain) was determined in a study of CD8 T cells in Susac syndrome. About the study: Intravenous immunoglobulin alone or corticosteroids were being given to patients with Susac syndrome at blood draw, unless they were therapy-naive.

CD8+ and CD4+ T cells from blood underwent TCR beta sequencing, which was carried out in a high-throughput format. Germline V gives CDR1 SGHAT, CDR2 FQNNGV. V shed 5 bases and J 6 bases; nucleotides not matched to a gene: 15. There are 18 residues in the CDR3. A quantity of about 0.45 to 1 ug RNA underwent reverse transcription using random hexamers. Coverage of TCR beta CDR3 amplification by immunoSEQ multiplex PCR extended to 54 Vbeta and 13 Jbeta. Each CDR3 protein is one row after TCRdb ran MiXCR on the immunoSEQ multiplex PCR reads. The table lists approximately 260,000 distinct CDR3 sequences, 90% to 97% of them singletons.

The rearrangement uses TRBV11-2 and TRBJ2-2; 10 nucleotides match TRBD2. This clonotype was sampled from a human donor with Susac syndrome. The sample taken for sequencing was CD4+ T cells from PBMCs. This chain's CDR3 is CASSRPPWASGSAGELFF. CDR3 DNA: TGTGCCAGCAGCCGACCACCCTGGGCTAGCGGGAGCGCCGGGGAGCTGTTTTTT.